This T cell receptor beta chain came from a study of CD8 T cells in Susac syndrome. While CD8+ and CD4+ T cells were isolated negatively, TEMRA cells were enriched by FACS. Germline loops: CDR1 MGHRA, CDR2 YSYEKL. The CDR3 is 14 amino acids. Germline trimming cut 2 bases from V and 6 bases from J; bases unmatched to any gene: 5. RNA in amounts of about 0.5 to 1 ug was reverse transcribed with random hexamers. TCRdb re-called the immunoSEQ multiplex PCR reads through MiXCR, storing one row per CDR3 protein. This table has under 550,000 distinct CDR3 sequences, approximately 85% appearing once. The sample taken for sequencing was CD8+ T cells from PBMCs. The sequence came from a human donor with multiple sclerosis. The J gene is TRBJ2-7, the V gene TRBV4-1; 9 bases agree with TRBD2. The CDR3 spells CASSQTGTSSEQYF. The DNA for the CDR3 is TGCGCCAGCAGCCAAACCGGGACTAGCTCCGAGCAGTACTTC.